The clone carrying this TCR beta chain was seen a handful of times. What it recognizes is unknown. Libraries were prepared by immunoSEQ multiplex PCR; TCRdb keeps only in-frame clonotypes and omits some of them. The profile shows some 60,000 clones, about 80% of them singletons. This record comes from a study of radiotherapy plus CTLA-4 blockade in lung cancer. Study summary: Objective responses were observed in approximately 17% of patients, and disease control was achieved by approximately 32%. Study observations and caveats: Together with interferon-beta, which increased in serum after radiation, early dynamic changes in blood T cell clones were reportedly the best predictors of response.

This TCR was recovered from a human donor with non-small cell lung cancer who had a partial response to radiotherapy plus ipilimumab. The sequencing used peripheral blood, collected from a patient treated with radiotherapy plus ipilimumab.

CDR3 nucleotides: TGTGCCAGCAGCACAGGGGTACAGAACACTGAAGCTTTCTTT. It is translated as CASSTGVQNTEAFF. The chain uses TRBV2 and TRBJ1-1; 7 nucleotides align to TRBD1. CDR3 size: 14 residues. V was pared by 6 bases and J by 1 base, with 5 bases of the junction left unmatched. Germline values: CDR1 SNHLY, CDR2 FYNNEI. The full variable domain, with the rest looked up from reference TRBV2 and TRBJ1-1, is EPEVTQTPSHQVTQMGQEVILRCVPISNHLYFYWYRQILGQKVEFLVSFYNNEISEKSEIFDDQFSVERPDGSNFTLKIRSTKLEDSAMYFCASSTGVQNTEAFFGQGTRLTVV.